This record covers a single TCR beta chain. The target of this receptor is not known. Base qualities are missing; no much larger clone stands one base away. TCRbeta CDR3 regions were amplified from genomic DNA by means of the immunoSEQ Assay, a bias-controlled multiplex PCR. In the paper's pipeline: Within the assay, amplification of reference gene primers was used to estimate how many nucleated cells each sample contained. Sequence reads were collapsed and filtered to measure the absolute abundance of every unique TCRbeta CDR3 rearrangement. For each sample, productive Simpson clonality was calculated by taking the square root of Simpson's diversity index across productive rearrangements. The table comes from immuneACCESS by way of TCRdb, which keeps in-frame sequences with V and J called. Part of the clones is missing from these tables; in studies checked, under half for an unresolved V gene and the rest for unknown reasons. The D gene and trimming were derived from the DNA, and the V and J assignments and clone size from that table. For this sample the table gives about 320,000 clones, of which 80% to 90% were detected only once. Over 4.5% of the sample lies in the top ten.

The sample is drawn from a study of blood T cell repertoires in COVID-19 (TCRdb year 2020). Regarding the research as a whole: The collaborator samples originated in the United States, Italy and Spain and spanned the acute and convalescent phases of COVID-19. The material from the prospective study consisted of cDNA or gDNA derived from T cells, B-cell-depleted T cells, or PBMCs. The dataset comprised deeply sampled blood TCRbeta repertoires from subjects exposed to, actively infected with, or recovered from COVID-19. The repertoires were made available in a free public database intended to serve as a resource for research on the immune response to SARS-CoV-2. The samples were drawn from the first 160 participants of the ongoing ImmuneRACE study and from over 950 subjects provided by 6 global collaborators. Nearly every sample came with metadata listing a de-identified subject ID, COVID-19 status, age in years and sex. Where available, HLA class I and class II types were taken from metadata supplied by the sample provider and were not determined by assay-based typing.

Between the V and J ends, shortened by 2 bases and 1 base respectively, the junction contains 8 bases. There are 14 amino acids in the CDR3, from cysteine to phenylalanine inclusive. Only the CDR3 DNA is retained, 42 bases long and in frame from the first base. The CDR1 and CDR2 encoded by the germline V gene are SGHAT and FQNNGV. Participants in the prospective study were aged 18 to 89 years, lived in more than 20 United States geographic areas, and enrolled through a virtual design. Cohort assignment in the prospective study relied on participant-reported clinical history from a screening survey and a study questionnaire. Recovered participants in ImmuneRACE Cohort 3 were defined as having two consecutive negative NP/OP PCR tests, clearance from a healthcare professional, or resolution of symptoms. Mobile phlebotomists in the prospective study collected whole blood, serum and a nasopharyngeal or oropharyngeal swab from every participant. Additional blood draws and questionnaires over an approximately two-month period could optionally be provided by prospective study participants. Before DNA extraction, blood samples from the prospective study were shipped at room temperature or frozen.

Paper-wide results and their limitations: The amount of clinical and demographic metadata varied by source and participant and was provided uncurated.

Recombination linked TRBV11-2 to TRBJ1-2; a tentative D match to TRBD1 spans 6 bases. The receptor's source is a man aged 25-40 years who had recovered from COVID-19. Sequencing was done on a sample of PBMCs or T cells enriched from blood (not recorded which). The DNA sequence is as follows: TGTGCCAGCAGCTTAAGGACAGTTAACTATGGCTACACCTTC. This sequence encodes CASSLRTVNYGYTF.